The sequence of this T cell receptor (beta chain) was determined in a study of blood T cell repertoires in COVID-19. Study context: Acute and convalescent COVID-19 samples came from the United States, Italy and Spain.

Original methodology: The assay estimated nucleated cells by amplifying reference gene primers. Produced via immunoSEQ multiplex PCR; TCRdb's table is partial and in-frame only. V and J calls and clone size come straight from that table; D and trimming were deduced from the DNA. The repertoire includes around 330,000 clones, around 90% of them detected once, and about 2.4% sits in the top ten. The CDR3 has 19 residues. The V end was cut by 2 bases, the J end by 3 bases, with 26 bases between. The V gene's germline CDR1 is LGHDT and CDR2 YNNKEL (reference sequence). Clinical histories supplied by participants themselves formed the basis of cohort assignment. Two negative PCRs, clearance, or symptom resolution characterized the recovered Cohort 3 donors.

This chain joins TRBV3-1 (or the pseudogene TRBV3-2) and TRBJ2-7, with D possibly being TRBD2 (7 bases). Input material: PBMCs or T cells enriched from blood (not recorded which). This receptor was identified in a man aged 55-75 years who had recovered from COVID-19. The CDR3 DNA is TGTGCCAGCAGCCAAAAACTGGGACCCGGGGGGCGCTATAACTACGAGCAGTACTTC. This translates into CASSQKLGPGGRYNYEQYF.